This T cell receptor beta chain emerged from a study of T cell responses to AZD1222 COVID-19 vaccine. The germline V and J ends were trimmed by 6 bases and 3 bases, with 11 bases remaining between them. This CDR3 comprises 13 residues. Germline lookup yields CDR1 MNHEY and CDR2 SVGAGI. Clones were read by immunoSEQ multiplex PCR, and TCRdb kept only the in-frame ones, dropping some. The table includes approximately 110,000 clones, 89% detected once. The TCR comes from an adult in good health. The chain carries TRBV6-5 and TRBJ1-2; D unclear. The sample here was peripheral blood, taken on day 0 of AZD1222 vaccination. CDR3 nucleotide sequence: TGTGCCAGCAGCAAAGACGAGGACTATGGCTACACCTTC. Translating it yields CASSKDEDYGYTF.